This entry lists 21 T cell receptor beta chains sequenced from one sample in a study of shared clonotypes between healthy human individuals. Method: immunoSEQ multiplex PCR; TCRdb's copy keeps in-frame clones and lacks some. The sample holds under 650,000 clones, about 96% seen once. Sequencing input: naive CD4+ T cells sorted from blood. Subset described: CD45RA+ positively selected. The receptors shown here come from a woman aged 25-40 years in good health.

V is TRBV19 and J is TRBJ2-1, with a weak D call TRBD1 (6 bases). V shed 3 bases and J shed 2 bases, with 14 bases lying between them. The CDR3 sequence is 16 residues long. Germline lookup yields CDR1 LNHDA and CDR2 SQIVND (reference sequence). Here the CDR3 reads CASSIEQGRPYNEQFF. The DNA for the CDR3 is TGTGCCAGTAGTATTGAGCAGGGGCGACCCTACAATGAGCAGTTCTTC.

CDR3 in DNA: TGTGCCATCAGTGAGTCTAGGACAGGGCTTGGAAACACCATATATTTT. The encoded protein is CAISESRTGLGNTIYF. The rearrangement uses TRBV10-3 and TRBJ1-3; TRBD1 matches 8 bases. V gave up 0 bases and J gave up 3 bases; unmatched junction bases: 4. Per the germline V gene, CDR1 is ENHRY and CDR2 is SYGVKD. The CDR3 spans 16 residues.

The CDR3 protein is CASSERGRPTTNEKLFF. The CDR3 DNA is TGTGCCAGCAGTGAACGGGGCAGGCCCACAACTAATGAAAAACTGTTTTTT. V is TRBV25-1 and J is TRBJ1-4; D is perhaps TRBD1 (5 bases). V dropped 2 bases and J dropped 0 bases, with 13 bases sitting between them. Germline values: CDR1 MGHDK, CDR2 SYGVNS. The CDR3 contains 17 residues.

The J gene is TRBJ2-3, the V gene TRBV19; possible D gene TRBD1, 6 bases. Germline CDR1 and CDR2: LNHDA and SQIVND (reference sequence). Trimming pared 4 bases from V and 9 bases from J, leaving 14 bases between. The length of the CDR3 is 13 residues. The CDR3 here is CASSTNRVATQYF. The CDR3 bases are TGTGCCAGTAGTACGAACAGGGTCGCAACGCAGTATTTT.

DNA for the CDR3: TGCGCCAGCAGTGAGTCGGGACAGGGATTGGGTGAGCAGTACTTC. Translated: CASSESGQGLGEQYF. V is TRBV10-1 and J is TRBJ2-7; 9 nucleotides agree with TRBD1. The germline gives CDR1 WNHNN, CDR2 SYGVQD (reference sequence). The V segment lost 0 bases and the J segment 7 bases; nucleotides outside the gene matches: 7. The CDR3 has 15 amino acids.

The genes are TRBV5-4 and TRBJ2-7, with TRBD2 identical over 8 bases. With 4 bases clipped from V and 5 bases from J, the junction kept 8 bases outside the gene matches. The CDR3 runs 14 residues. Germline CDR1 reads SGHNT; CDR2 reads YYREEE (reference sequence). Here the CDR3 reads CASSPLGGVHEQYF. The CDR3, as DNA: TGTGCCAGCAGCCCGCTCGGGGGGGTTCACGAGCAGTACTTC.

This clone was found a few times. The V gene is TRBV4-1, the J gene TRBJ1-3; D gene uncertain. The V gene lost 2 bases and the J gene lost 0 bases, with 11 bases spanning the gap. The CDR3 is 16 amino acids. Germline-derived CDR1 and CDR2 are MGHRA and YSYEKL. For the CDR3, the DNA is TGCGCCAGCAGCCAACCTCAGAGGAGCTCTGGAAACACCATATATTTT. Translated: CASSQPQRSSGNTIYF.

This clone appeared a single time. The V gene is TRBV9, the J gene TRBJ1-1; D gene ambiguous. The CDR3 has 17 residues. V was clipped by 0 bases and J by 0 bases, with 15 bases between them. Germline V gives CDR1 SGDLS, CDR2 YYNGEE. The CDR3 sequence: CASSVGPEVRLNTEAFF. The CDR3 nucleotides read TGTGCCAGCAGCGTAGGTCCGGAGGTCAGATTGAACACTGAAGCTTTCTTT.

In nucleotides, the CDR3 is TGTGCCAGCAGCTTGTTATCCCGGTTGGGCTACACCTTC. Amino acids: CASSLLSRLGYTF. J is TRBJ1-2 and V is TRBV7-9, with no clear D. With 3 bases removed from V and 8 bases from J, the gap between germline ends came to 13 bases. Germline lookup yields CDR1 SEHNR and CDR2 FQNEAQ (reference sequence). This CDR3 is 13 amino acids long.

This chain links TRBV6-1 with TRBJ2-1; D gene unclear. Germline V CDR1 and CDR2: MNHNS, SASEGT. This CDR3 is 11 amino acids long. V was trimmed by 6 bases and J by 4 bases, leaving 4 bases between them. The DNA for the CDR3 is TGTGCCAGCAGGGAATACAATGAGCAGTTCTTC. This translates into CASREYNEQFF.

The chain links TRBV4-2 to TRBJ2-1; no definite D call. CDR3 length: 16 residues. The germline V gene has CDR1 LGHNA and CDR2 YNFKEQ. V was pared by 0 bases and J by 7 bases, with 16 bases between. The CDR3 nucleotides read TGTGCCAGCAGCCAAGATTTACGTCGTAGTAGTAATGAGCAGTTCTTC. Translating it yields CASSQDLRRSSNEQFF.

V usage is TRBV27 and J usage is TRBJ2-7, with 8 bases that match TRBD2. With V trimmed by 0 bases and J by 2 bases, 12 bases remained unmatched. The CDR3 runs 18 residues. Germline assignment: CDR1 MNHEY and CDR2 SMNVEV (reference sequence). The CDR3 loop is CASSLSRAPGGPAYEQYF. The CDR3 DNA follows: TGTGCCAGCAGTTTATCGAGGGCGCCGGGGGGGCCGGCCTACGAGCAGTACTTC.

The CDR3 spells CASSPDRVYEQYF. As DNA, the CDR3 is TGTGCCAGCTCACCTGACAGGGTTTACGAGCAGTACTTC. The gene calls are TRBV18 and TRBJ2-7; 7 bases line up with TRBD1. The CDR3 extends over 13 amino acids. Germline assignment: CDR1 KGHSH and CDR2 LQKENI. J lost 4 bases, V lost 3 bases, and 3 bases had no gene match. The variable domain in full, completed from reference TRBV18 and TRBJ2-7, reads NAGVMQNPRHLVRRRGQEARLRCSPMKGHSHVYWYRQLPEEGLKFMVYLQKENIIDESGMPKERFSAEFPKEGPSILRIQQVVRGDSAAYFCASSPDRVYEQYFGPGTRLTVT.

The J gene is TRBJ2-1, the V gene TRBV27; D is undetermined. The V and J ends lost 6 bases and 0 bases respectively, with 15 bases between them. The CDR3 runs to 16 residues. The germline CDR1 and CDR2 sequences are MNHEY and SMNVEV (reference sequence). The CDR3 sequence is CASSRPLWHSYNEQFF. CDR3 in DNA: TGTGCCAGCAGCAGGCCCTTATGGCACTCCTACAATGAGCAGTTCTTC.

The gene calls are TRBV10-3 and TRBJ1-2, with TRBD1 matching over 7 bases. Germline assignment: CDR1 ENHRY and CDR2 SYGVKD. This CDR3 is built from 14 residues. With 11 bases clipped from V and 4 bases from J, the junction kept 13 bases outside the gene matches. The CDR3 sequence is CASGERGRSYGYTF. In DNA form, the CDR3 reads TGTGCCTCGGGGGAGAGGGGGCGATCCTATGGCTACACCTTC.

This chain connects TRBV5-4 to TRBJ2-1; 13 bases match TRBD2. The CDR3 sequence is 15 residues long. The V gene's germline CDR1 is SGHNT and CDR2 YYREEE (reference sequence). J was trimmed by 9 bases and V by 1 base; bases with no gene match: 4. The CDR3 loop is CASSLTSGRALEQFF. In nucleotides, the CDR3 is TGTGCCAGCAGCTTGACTAGCGGGAGGGCCCTTGAGCAGTTCTTC. Together with reference TRBV5-4 and TRBJ2-1, the CDR3 gives the full variable domain: ETGVTQSPTHLIKTRGQQVTLRCSSQSGHNTVSWYQQALGQGPQFIFQYYREEENGRGNFPPRFSGLQFPNYSSELNVNALELDDSALYLCASSLTSGRALEQFFGPGTRLTVL.

J is TRBJ2-5 and V is TRBV7-6, with 8 nucleotides matching TRBD1. Germline V lookup: CDR1 SGHVS, CDR2 FNYEAQ. The V and J ends lost 1 base and 3 bases, in that order; junction bases with no gene match: 1. The CDR3 is 14 residues long. CDR3 nucleotide sequence: TGTGCCAGCAGCTTAGGACAGGGGAAAGAGACCCAGTACTTC. Translation: CASSLGQGKETQYF.

A few counts support this clone. The genes are TRBV2 and TRBJ1-1; D unresolved. Germline values: CDR1 SNHLY, CDR2 FYNNEI. The CDR3 is 12 amino acids. Trimming took 6 bases from V and 0 from J, leaving 5 bases between them. CDR3 sequence reads: CASRAMNTEAFF. The CDR3 DNA sequence: TGTGCCAGCAGGGCCATGAACACTGAAGCTTTCTTT.

The chain recombines TRBV29-1 with TRBJ2-7; 8 bases are a match to TRBD1. With V trimmed by 7 bases and J by 3 bases, 5 bases remained unmatched. The CDR3 runs to 12 residues. Germline CDR1 SQVTM, CDR2 ANQGSEA. The CDR3 reads CSARQGYYEQYF. CDR3 sequence (DNA): TGCAGCGCCCGACAGGGGTACTACGAGCAGTACTTC.

The chain couples TRBV27 to TRBJ1-2; no reliable D call. The CDR3 totals 15 residues. Germline CDR1 and CDR2: MNHEY and SMNVEV (reference sequence). V lost 5 bases and J 4 bases, leaving 17 bases between the germline ends. CDR3 amino acids: CASSPQIEVSYGYTF. Here the CDR3 DNA reads TGTGCCAGCAGTCCCCAGATCGAGGTTAGCTATGGCTACACCTTC.

The J gene is TRBJ2-7, the V gene TRBV15; 7 positions match TRBD1. Germline-derived CDR1 and CDR2 are LNHNV and YYDKDF (reference sequence). The CDR3 runs to 15 residues. V was clipped by 0 bases and J by 1 base; unmatched bases: 3. CDR3 DNA sequence: TGTGCCACCAGCAGAGATACAGGGGATTCCTACGAGCAGTACTTC. Amino acid sequence: CATSRDTGDSYEQYF. Complete variable domain (other parts from reference TRBV15 and TRBJ2-7): DAMVIQNPRYQVTQFGKPVTLSCSQTLNHNVMYWYQQKSSQAPKLLFHYYDKDFNNEADTPDNFQSRRPNTSFCFLDIRSPGLGDTAMYLCATSRDTGDSYEQYFGPGTRLTVT.